This TCR beta chain is from a study of shared clonotypes between healthy human individuals. Study as a whole: Researchers drew samples from two women and three men aged 18 to 49. General study points: Though the depth was large, rarefaction showed that sorted-subset sequencing was incomplete.

Trimming took 2 bases from V and 5 from J; bases not matched to a gene: 14. CDR1 and CDR2 from the germline V gene are SGHAT and FQNNGV. The CDR3 is made up of 19 amino acids. Sequencing used immunoSEQ multiplex PCR; TCRdb keeps in-frame clones, though not all of them. The table includes 2,500,000 or so clones, under 95% detected once. Worth noting for this clone: Its antigen is still unknown.

This sequence joins TRBV11-2 and TRBJ2-7, with TRBD2 matching 14 bases. The sequenced sample consisted of naive CD4+ T cells from PBMCs. The subset denotes: CD45RA+ positively selected. The source of this sequence is a man in his late teens or twenties in good health. Some clones in this sample may be carry-over from other donors' samples. The CDR3 nucleotides are TGTGCCAGCAGCTTATTAGCCCTAAGGACTAGCGGGAGGTCGAACGAGCAGTACTTC. Translating gives CASSLLALRTSGRSNEQYF.